This is a list of T cell receptor beta chains from one sample in a study of shared clonotypes between healthy human individuals. Sequencing used immunoSEQ multiplex PCR; TCRdb keeps in-frame clones, though not all of them. The repertoire consists of 550,000 to 750,000 clones, with around 92% occurring once and the leading ten covering more than 20%. Input material: naive CD8+ T cells sorted from blood. These receptors were obtained from a man aged 25 to 40 in good health. The CDR3 runs from the conserved cysteine through the conserved F or W. Each record gives: clone size, J gene, D gene, V gene, CDR3 DNA, CDR3 protein. The D gene is left open where the match is weak. Not all rows give a size; the values are once, few, many and, for expanded clones, a class.

abundance: -; j_gene: TRBJ2-3; d_gene: -; v_gene: TRBV7-2; CDR3nt: TGTGCCAGCACACTGTGGGGCGCTTCAGATACGCAGTATTTT; CDR3aa: CASTLWGASDTQYF
abundance: -; j_gene: TRBJ1-5; d_gene: -; v_gene: TRBV28; CDR3nt: TGTGCCAGCAGACGGGCGGCGGGGGACCTTTATAGCAATCAGCCCCAGCATTTT; CDR3aa: CASRRAAGDLYSNQPQHF
abundance: -; j_gene: TRBJ2-1; d_gene: TRBD2; v_gene: TRBV7-6; CDR3nt: TGTGCCAGCAGCTTTGGACTAGCGGGCGACTATGAGCAGTTCTTC; CDR3aa: CASSFGLAGDYEQFF
abundance: -; j_gene: TRBJ2-1; d_gene: -; v_gene: TRBV21-1; CDR3nt: TGTGCCAGCAGCAAAGGTGGGTCTTGGGGGTGGGAGCAGTTCTTC; CDR3aa: CASSKGGSWGWEQFF
abundance: -; j_gene: TRBJ1-1; d_gene: -; v_gene: TRBV5-4; CDR3nt: TGTGCCAGCAGCCCCGACGGGGATTTGAACACTGAAGCTTTCTTT; CDR3aa: CASSPDGDLNTEAFF
abundance: -; j_gene: TRBJ2-7; d_gene: -; v_gene: TRBV7-2; CDR3nt: TGTGCCAGCAGCTTTCGAGGGGCTAGAATTTCGGGCTACGAGCAGTACTTC; CDR3aa: CASSFRGARISGYEQYF
abundance: -; j_gene: TRBJ2-7; d_gene: -; v_gene: TRBV11-2; CDR3nt: TGTGCCAGCAGTAACCCCCCAAGTGGGCCACCCTCCTACGAGCAGTACTTC; CDR3aa: CASSNPPSGPPSYEQYF
abundance: once; j_gene: TRBJ2-1; d_gene: TRBD2; v_gene: TRBV5-1; CDR3nt: TGCGCCAGCAGCTTGCCTCAGCGGGGTAGCTCCTACAATGAGCAGTTCTTC; CDR3aa: CASSLPQRGSSYNEQFF
abundance: -; j_gene: TRBJ1-5; d_gene: -; v_gene: TRBV21-1; CDR3nt: TGTGCCAGCAGCAAACCAGGGCAGTCTGCGCCCCAGCATTTT; CDR3aa: CASSKPGQSAPQHF
abundance: -; j_gene: TRBJ2-7; d_gene: -; v_gene: TRBV28; CDR3nt: TGTGCCAGCAGTTTGCAGGGTGGTGAGCAGTACTTC; CDR3aa: CASSLQGGEQYF
abundance: -; j_gene: TRBJ2-7; d_gene: -; v_gene: TRBV5-4; CDR3nt: TGTGCCAGCAGCTTGGGTATCAGCTACGAGCAGTACTTC; CDR3aa: CASSLGISYEQYF
abundance: -; j_gene: TRBJ2-7; d_gene: -; v_gene: TRBV10-3; CDR3nt: TGTGCCATCAGGGGGGGCCTTAGCCTGAGCTCCTACGAGCAGTACTTC; CDR3aa: CAIRGGLSLSSYEQYF
abundance: -; j_gene: TRBJ2-1; d_gene: -; v_gene: TRBV5-4; CDR3nt: TGTGCCAGCAGCTTGAGTGGGGACAATGAGCAGTTCTTC; CDR3aa: CASSLSGDNEQFF
abundance: -; j_gene: TRBJ1-5; d_gene: -; v_gene: TRBV19; CDR3nt: TGTGCCAGTCACCCCCGACAGATTTCTTATCATCAGCCCCAGCATTTT; CDR3aa: CASHPRQISYHQPQHF
abundance: -; j_gene: TRBJ2-1; d_gene: -; v_gene: TRBV28; CDR3nt: TGTGCCAGCAGTTTGGGCAATGAGCAGTTCTTC; CDR3aa: CASSLGNEQFF
abundance: once; j_gene: TRBJ2-7; d_gene: -; v_gene: TRBV7-9; CDR3nt: TGTGCCAGCAGCTTCAGTGGCCAAAACTACGAGCAGTACTTC; CDR3aa: CASSFSGQNYEQYF
abundance: -; j_gene: TRBJ2-7; d_gene: -; v_gene: TRBV5-8; CDR3nt: TGTGCCAGCAGCACCCTCGGGGGTAGCGGATACGAGCAGTACTTC; CDR3aa: CASSTLGGSGYEQYF
abundance: -; j_gene: TRBJ1-1; d_gene: -; v_gene: TRBV7-9; CDR3nt: TGTGCCAGCAGAGTTGAGGATGAATTAGGCAGACCGAACACTGAAGCTTTCTTT; CDR3aa: CASRVEDELGRPNTEAFF
abundance: -; j_gene: TRBJ2-2; d_gene: -; v_gene: TRBV5-1; CDR3nt: TGCGCCAGCAGCGGACTTCCGAACACCGGGGAGCTGTTTTTT; CDR3aa: CASSGLPNTGELFF
abundance: -; j_gene: TRBJ2-1; d_gene: -; v_gene: TRBV7-8; CDR3nt: TGTGCCAGCAGCGCTCGTACTTTCGCCAATGAGCAGTTCTTC; CDR3aa: CASSARTFANEQFF
abundance: -; j_gene: TRBJ2-5; d_gene: -; v_gene: TRBV5-7; CDR3nt: TGTGCCAGCAGCTTGGACACTAAAGAGACCCAGTACTTC; CDR3aa: CASSLDTKETQYF
abundance: few; j_gene: TRBJ1-2; d_gene: -; v_gene: TRBV27; CDR3nt: TGTGCCAGCAGTTTATTAGGCGATGGACAATCTGGCTACACCTTC; CDR3aa: CASSLLGDGQSGYTF
abundance: -; j_gene: TRBJ2-2; d_gene: TRBD1; v_gene: TRBV2; CDR3nt: TGTGCCAGCAGTGCTAGTAGGGACAGGGGGCTAACCGGGGAGCTGTTTTTT; CDR3aa: CASSASRDRGLTGELFF
abundance: -; j_gene: TRBJ2-1; d_gene: -; v_gene: TRBV27; CDR3nt: TGTGCCAGCAGCTGGGGGATTCACAATGAGCAGTTCTTC; CDR3aa: CASSWGIHNEQFF
abundance: -; j_gene: TRBJ1-2; d_gene: -; v_gene: TRBV19; CDR3nt: TGTGCCAGTAGTATTTGGTTGCAGGCCTACACCTTC; CDR3aa: CASSIWLQAYTF
abundance: -; j_gene: TRBJ2-2; d_gene: TRBD2; v_gene: TRBV19; CDR3nt: TGTGCCAGTAGCTTTAGCGGGACCACCACCGGGGAGCTGTTTTTT; CDR3aa: CASSFSGTTTGELFF
abundance: once; j_gene: TRBJ2-2; d_gene: TRBD2; v_gene: TRBV28; CDR3nt: TGTGCCAGCAGTTTCATCGGCGGGAGGGCCCCCGGGGAGCTGTTTTTT; CDR3aa: CASSFIGGRAPGELFF
abundance: once; j_gene: TRBJ2-7; d_gene: TRBD1; v_gene: TRBV19; CDR3nt: TGTGCCAGTACCCCGGGACAGGGCACCCTCTACGAGCAGTACTTC; CDR3aa: CASTPGQGTLYEQYF
abundance: -; j_gene: TRBJ1-2; d_gene: TRBD1; v_gene: TRBV5-6; CDR3nt: TGTGCCAGCAGCTTGGGAACAGGGGGCCCTGGCTACACCTTC; CDR3aa: CASSLGTGGPGYTF
abundance: -; j_gene: TRBJ2-1; d_gene: -; v_gene: TRBV5-6; CDR3nt: TGTGCCAGCGACGAGAGCTCCTACAATGAGCAGTTCTTC; CDR3aa: CASDESSYNEQFF
abundance: -; j_gene: TRBJ2-5; d_gene: -; v_gene: TRBV5-8; CDR3nt: TGTGCCAGCACTCGGTACCAAGAGACCCAGTACTTC; CDR3aa: CASTRYQETQYF
abundance: -; j_gene: TRBJ2-4; d_gene: -; v_gene: TRBV27; CDR3nt: TGTGCCAGCAGTCCCGACATTCAGTACTTC; CDR3aa: CASSPDIQYF
abundance: -; j_gene: TRBJ2-7; d_gene: -; v_gene: TRBV27; CDR3nt: TGTGCCAGCAGTGAAGAATCCGGAAGCTCCTACGAGCAGTACTTC; CDR3aa: CASSEESGSSYEQYF
abundance: -; j_gene: TRBJ1-1; d_gene: -; v_gene: TRBV5-4; CDR3nt: TGTGCCAGCAGCAGGGACGGGAACACTGAAGCTTTCTTT; CDR3aa: CASSRDGNTEAFF
abundance: -; j_gene: TRBJ2-1; d_gene: -; v_gene: TRBV4-1; CDR3nt: TGCGCCAGCAGCCAACCGGACAATGAGCAGTTCTTC; CDR3aa: CASSQPDNEQFF
abundance: -; j_gene: TRBJ2-1; d_gene: -; v_gene: TRBV29-1; CDR3nt: TGCAGCGTTGTATTGGTAGGTGAGCAGTTCTTC; CDR3aa: CSVVLVGEQFF
abundance: -; j_gene: TRBJ1-5; d_gene: -; v_gene: TRBV4-1; CDR3nt: TGCGCCAGCAGCCTTACGGACAGCGGACATCAGCCCCAGCATTTT; CDR3aa: CASSLTDSGHQPQHF
abundance: -; j_gene: TRBJ2-5; d_gene: -; v_gene: TRBV27; CDR3nt: TGTGCCAGCAGTTTCAGGTGGGAGGGGGAAGAGACCCAGTACTTC; CDR3aa: CASSFRWEGEETQYF
abundance: -; j_gene: TRBJ2-1; d_gene: TRBD2; v_gene: TRBV5-8; CDR3nt: TGTGCCAGCATCCTTATAGCGGGAGGCTACAATGAGCAGTTCTTC; CDR3aa: CASILIAGGYNEQFF
abundance: once; j_gene: TRBJ2-7; d_gene: -; v_gene: TRBV11-2; CDR3nt: TGTGCCAGCAGCGACAGCCTGCGCTCCTACGAGCAGTACTTC; CDR3aa: CASSDSLRSYEQYF
abundance: -; j_gene: TRBJ2-3; d_gene: TRBD2; v_gene: TRBV4-3; CDR3nt: TGCGCCAGCAGCCAAGATCAACCAGCGGGGGGCGATACGCAGTATTTT; CDR3aa: CASSQDQPAGGDTQYF
abundance: -; j_gene: TRBJ1-2; d_gene: TRBD1; v_gene: TRBV28; CDR3nt: TGTGCCAGCAGTTTACCCTTACAGGGGGCGCCGGGCTACACCTTC; CDR3aa: CASSLPLQGAPGYTF
abundance: -; j_gene: TRBJ2-7; d_gene: -; v_gene: TRBV4-1; CDR3nt: TGCGCCAGCAGCCAAGTGGAGGGTGACTACTCCTACGAGCAGTACTTC; CDR3aa: CASSQVEGDYSYEQYF
abundance: -; j_gene: TRBJ2-7; d_gene: TRBD2; v_gene: TRBV30; CDR3nt: TGTGCCAGCCAGCGGGACCCCTACGAGCAGTACTTC; CDR3aa: CASQRDPYEQYF
abundance: -; j_gene: TRBJ2-1; d_gene: -; v_gene: TRBV7-9; CDR3nt: TGTGCCAGCAGCTTTGGATCTGAGCAGTTCTTC; CDR3aa: CASSFGSEQFF
abundance: -; j_gene: TRBJ2-7; d_gene: -; v_gene: TRBV10-1; CDR3nt: TGCGCCAGCAGTGACAACTCCTACGAGCAGTACTTC; CDR3aa: CASSDNSYEQYF
abundance: -; j_gene: TRBJ2-2; d_gene: -; v_gene: TRBV27; CDR3nt: TGTGCCAGCAGTTTTGGGTACACCGGGGAGCTGTTTTTT; CDR3aa: CASSFGYTGELFF
abundance: -; j_gene: TRBJ2-2; d_gene: TRBD1; v_gene: TRBV10-1; CDR3nt: TGCGCCAGCAGCCGGACAGGGCGGCCCGGGGAGCTGTTTTTT; CDR3aa: CASSRTGRPGELFF
abundance: -; j_gene: TRBJ2-7; d_gene: TRBD2; v_gene: TRBV7-2; CDR3nt: TGTGCCAGCAGCCTCGAATTGAAGCCGGGACTAGCGGCTGACGAGCAGTACTTC; CDR3aa: CASSLELKPGLAADEQYF
abundance: -; j_gene: TRBJ1-2; d_gene: -; v_gene: TRBV9; CDR3nt: TGTGCCAGCAGCCCGGGACCGAAAACCTATGGCTACACCTTC; CDR3aa: CASSPGPKTYGYTF
abundance: -; j_gene: TRBJ2-2; d_gene: TRBD2; v_gene: TRBV7-2; CDR3nt: TGTGCCAGCAGCTTAGGGAGCGGGATGAACACCGGGGAGCTGTTTTTT; CDR3aa: CASSLGSGMNTGELFF
abundance: -; j_gene: TRBJ1-1; d_gene: -; v_gene: TRBV5-8; CDR3nt: TGTGCCAGCAGCCTACAGGGTCCGAACACTGAAGCTTTCTTT; CDR3aa: CASSLQGPNTEAFF